This entry lists 6 T cell receptor beta chains sequenced from one sample in a study of CD8 T cells in ankylosing spondylitis. Study results and limitations: For ankylosing spondylitis blood, a TCR beta motif of seven to nine highly homologous variants appeared characteristic.

TCRdb re-analysed the 5' RACE reads in MiXCR, keeping a single row per CDR3 protein. The table records roughly 470,000 distinct CDR3 sequences, about 25% of them present only once. Antigens of these TCRs are unknown. Sequences were obtained from blood, either unsorted or a sorted T cell fraction (not recorded which). Receptors were obtained from a male donor with ankylosing spondylitis.

This clonotype was observed a few times. V and J are TRBV10-3 and TRBJ2-2, with 9 positions matching TRBD2. This CDR3 comprises 14 residues. Germline-derived CDR1 and CDR2 are ENHRY and SYGVKD. V lost 3 bases to trimming and J lost 7 bases; unmatched junction nucleotides: 3. The CDR3 loop is CAISDTSGLGELFF. As DNA, the CDR3 is TGTGCCATCAGTGATACTAGCGGGCTCGGGGAGCTGTTTTTT.

The table lists this clonotype with a few counts. This chain joins TRBV7-2 and TRBJ2-5; perhaps D is TRBD1 or TRBD2 (5 bases each). This CDR3 region has 12 residues. Germline values: CDR1 SGHTA, CDR2 FQGNSA. The germline V and J ends were trimmed by 6 bases and 5 bases, with 10 bases remaining between them. CDR3 in amino acids: CASSRDRETQYF. DNA for the CDR3: TGTGCCAGCAGTCGGGACCGGGAGACCCAGTACTTC.

The chain joins TRBV20-1 to TRBJ1-5; D ambiguous. The V and J ends lost 0 bases and 7 bases respectively, with 13 bases between them. The CDR3 covers 14 residues. Germline values: CDR1 DFQATT, CDR2 SNEGSKA (reference sequence). CDR3 loop: CSAREGTVYQPQHF. DNA of the CDR3: TGCAGTGCTAGAGAGGGAACAGTTTACCAGCCCCAGCATTTT.

The chain links TRBV12-3 or TRBV12-4 to TRBJ1-1; 10 bases fit TRBD1. The CDR3 has 18 amino acids. The trim removed 3 bases at V and 0 bases at J, leaving 10 bases unmatched. Here the CDR3 reads CASSLAGTGAILNTEAFF. The DNA for the CDR3 is TGTGCCAGCAGTTTGGCCGGGACAGGGGCGATCTTGAACACTGAAGCTTTCTTT.

This clonotype was counted only a few times. CDR3 protein: CSARRTGGSPLHF. In DNA, the CDR3 is TGCAGTGCTAGGCGGACAGGGGGGTCACCCCTCCACTTT. The chain has TRBV20-1 and TRBJ1-6; 10 positions agree with TRBD1. Germline V gene data show CDR1 as DFQATT and CDR2 as SNEGSKA (reference sequence). The CDR3 runs to 13 residues. The junction had 3 bases not matched to a gene; V was cut back by 3 bases and J by 10 bases.

The sample holds a few counts of this clonotype. The chain couples TRBV5-1 to TRBJ2-7; 9 positions match TRBD1. J was trimmed by 0 bases and V by 4 bases; bases with no gene match: 5. The CDR3 extends over 15 amino acids. Looked up from germline, CDR1 is SGHRS and CDR2 is YFSETQ. CDR3 protein: CASSPLQGASYEQYF. CDR3 in DNA: TGCGCCAGCAGCCCGCTACAGGGGGCCTCCTACGAGCAGTACTTC.